This T cell receptor beta chain was identified in a study of CD8 T cells in Susac syndrome. Study conclusions and caveats: It was acknowledged in the study that its TCR sequencing and HLA analysis involved a relatively small number of individuals.

RNA, at roughly 0.45 to 1 ug, was reverse transcribed with random hexamers. TCRdb re-called the immunoSEQ multiplex PCR reads with MiXCR, one entry per CDR3 protein. The sample records about 180,000 distinct CDR3 sequences, approximately 96% being singletons. On this clonotype: Its antigen is currently unknown.

Germline values: CDR1 LNHNV, CDR2 YYDKDF (reference sequence). The V gene lost 6 bases and the J gene lost 3 bases, with 15 bases spanning the gap. The CDR3 loop spans 15 amino acids. The receptor was isolated from a human donor with multiple sclerosis. V usage is TRBV15 and J usage is TRBJ2-1, with D possibly TRBD2 on 7 matching bases. The sequencing sample was made of CD4+ T cells from PBMCs. The CDR3 nucleotides are TGTGCCACCAGAAAAGCGGGACACAACTACAATGAGCAGTTCTTC. This codes for CATRKAGHNYNEQFF.